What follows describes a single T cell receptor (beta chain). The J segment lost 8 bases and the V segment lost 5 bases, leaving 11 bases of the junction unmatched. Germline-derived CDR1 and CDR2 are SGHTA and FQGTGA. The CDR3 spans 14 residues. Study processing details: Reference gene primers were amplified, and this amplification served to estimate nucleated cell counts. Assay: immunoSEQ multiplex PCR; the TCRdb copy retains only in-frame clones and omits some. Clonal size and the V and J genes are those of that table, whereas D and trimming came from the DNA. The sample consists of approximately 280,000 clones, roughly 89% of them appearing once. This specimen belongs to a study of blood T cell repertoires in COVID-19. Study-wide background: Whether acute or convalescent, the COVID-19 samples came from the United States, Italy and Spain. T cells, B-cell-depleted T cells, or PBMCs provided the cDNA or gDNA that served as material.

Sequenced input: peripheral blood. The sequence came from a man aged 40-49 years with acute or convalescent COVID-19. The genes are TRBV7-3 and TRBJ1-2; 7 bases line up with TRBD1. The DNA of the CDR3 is TGTGCCAGCAGCCCCCAAGAGGGGGCTGGAGGCTACACCTTC. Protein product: CASSPQEGAGGYTF.